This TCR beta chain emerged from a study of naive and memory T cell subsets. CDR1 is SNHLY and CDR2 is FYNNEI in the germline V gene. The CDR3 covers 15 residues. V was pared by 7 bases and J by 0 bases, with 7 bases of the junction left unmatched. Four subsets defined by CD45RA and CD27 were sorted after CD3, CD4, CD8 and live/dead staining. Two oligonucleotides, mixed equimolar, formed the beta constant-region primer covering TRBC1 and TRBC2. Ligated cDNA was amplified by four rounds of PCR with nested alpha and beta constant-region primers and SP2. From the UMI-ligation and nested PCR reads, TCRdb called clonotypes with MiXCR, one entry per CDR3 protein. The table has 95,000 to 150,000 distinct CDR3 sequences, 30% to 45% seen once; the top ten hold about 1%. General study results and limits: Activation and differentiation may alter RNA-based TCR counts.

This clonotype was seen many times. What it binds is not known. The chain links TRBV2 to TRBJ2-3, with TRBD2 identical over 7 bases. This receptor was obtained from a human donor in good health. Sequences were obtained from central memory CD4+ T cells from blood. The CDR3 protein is CASTTGGFSTDTQYF. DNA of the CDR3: TGTGCCAGCACCACGGGGGGTTTTAGCACAGATACGCAGTATTTT. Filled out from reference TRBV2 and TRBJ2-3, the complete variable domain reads EPEVTQTPSHQVTQMGQEVILRCVPISNHLYFYWYRQILGQKVEFLVSFYNNEISEKSEIFDDQFSVERPDGSNFTLKIRSTKLEDSAMYFCASTTGGFSTDTQYFGPGTRLTVL.